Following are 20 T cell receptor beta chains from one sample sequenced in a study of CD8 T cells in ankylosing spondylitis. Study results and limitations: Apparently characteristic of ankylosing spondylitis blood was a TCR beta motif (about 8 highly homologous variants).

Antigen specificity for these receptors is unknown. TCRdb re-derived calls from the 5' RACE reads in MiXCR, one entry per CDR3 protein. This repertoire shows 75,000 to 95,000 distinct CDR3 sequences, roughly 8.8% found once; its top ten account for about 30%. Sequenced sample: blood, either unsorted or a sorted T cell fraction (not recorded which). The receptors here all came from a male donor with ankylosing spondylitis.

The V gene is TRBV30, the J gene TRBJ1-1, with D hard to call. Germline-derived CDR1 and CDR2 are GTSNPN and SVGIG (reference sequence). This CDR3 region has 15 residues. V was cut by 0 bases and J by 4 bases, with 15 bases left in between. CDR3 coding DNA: TGTGCCTGGAGTGTAAAGCTTTTAAGGAGCACTGAAGCTTTCTTT. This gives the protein CAWSVKLLRSTEAFF.

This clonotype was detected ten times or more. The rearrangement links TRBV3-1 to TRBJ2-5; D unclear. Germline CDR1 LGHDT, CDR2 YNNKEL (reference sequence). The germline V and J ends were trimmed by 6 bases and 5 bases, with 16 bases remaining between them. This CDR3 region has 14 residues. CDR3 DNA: TGTGCCAGCAGTTTTACGGGTGTCGGGGAGACCCAGTACTTC. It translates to CASSFTGVGETQYF.

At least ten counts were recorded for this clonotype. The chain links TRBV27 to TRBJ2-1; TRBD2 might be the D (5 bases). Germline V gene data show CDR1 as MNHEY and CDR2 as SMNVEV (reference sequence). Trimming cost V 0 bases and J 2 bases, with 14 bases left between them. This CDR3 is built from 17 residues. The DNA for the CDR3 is TGTGCCAGCAGTTTATCGTATGGGGAGTGGGCCTACAATGAGCAGTTCTTC. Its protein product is CASSLSYGEWAYNEQFF.

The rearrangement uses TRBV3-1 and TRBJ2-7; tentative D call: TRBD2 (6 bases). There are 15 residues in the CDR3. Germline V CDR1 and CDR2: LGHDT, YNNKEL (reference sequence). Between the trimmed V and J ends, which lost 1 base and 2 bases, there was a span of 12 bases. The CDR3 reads CASSQGSSAAYEQYV. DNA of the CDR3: TGTGCCAGCAGCCAAGGGTCTAGCGCGGCCTACGAGCAGTACGTC.

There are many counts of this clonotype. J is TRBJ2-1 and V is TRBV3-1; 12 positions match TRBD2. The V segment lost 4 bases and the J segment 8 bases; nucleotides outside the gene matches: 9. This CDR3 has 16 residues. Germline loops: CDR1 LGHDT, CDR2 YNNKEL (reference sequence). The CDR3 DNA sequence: TGTGCCAGCAGCCCTTCTCCTAGCGGGAGGGTGGATGAGCAGTTCTTC. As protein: CASSPSPSGRVDEQFF.

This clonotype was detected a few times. The CDR3 region has the DNA TGTGCCAGCAGTCCCGGGACTAGCGGCCAGCAGTTCTTC. Translated: CASSPGTSGQQFF. The V call is TRBV6-6, the J call TRBJ2-1; 11 bases are a match to TRBD2. The J segment lost 11 bases and the V segment lost 5 bases, leaving 5 bases of the junction unmatched. The CDR3 runs to 13 residues. Germline V gives CDR1 MNHNY, CDR2 SVGAGI (reference sequence).

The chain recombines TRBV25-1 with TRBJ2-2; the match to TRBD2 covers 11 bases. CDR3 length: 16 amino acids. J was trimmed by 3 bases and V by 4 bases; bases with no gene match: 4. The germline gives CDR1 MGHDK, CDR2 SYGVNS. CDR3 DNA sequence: TGTGCCAGCAGTGGGGGACTAGCGGAGTACACCGGGGAGCTGTTTTTT. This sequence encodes CASSGGLAEYTGELFF. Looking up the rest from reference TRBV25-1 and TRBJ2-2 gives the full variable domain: EADIYQTPRYLVIGTGKKITLECSQTMGHDKMYWYQQDPGMELHLIHYSYGVNSTEKGDLSSESTVSRIRTEHFPLTLESARPSHTSQYLCASSGGLAEYTGELFFGEGSRLTVL.

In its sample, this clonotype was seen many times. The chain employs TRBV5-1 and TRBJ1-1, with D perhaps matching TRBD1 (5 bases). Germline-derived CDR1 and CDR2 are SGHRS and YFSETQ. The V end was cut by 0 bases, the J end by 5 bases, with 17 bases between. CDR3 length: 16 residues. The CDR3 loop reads CASSLEWAGPGTEAFF. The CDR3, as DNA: TGCGCCAGCAGCTTGGAATGGGCAGGGCCGGGGACTGAAGCTTTCTTT. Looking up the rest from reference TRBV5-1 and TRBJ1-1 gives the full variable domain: KAGVTQTPRYLIKTRGQQVTLSCSPISGHRSVSWYQQTPGQGLQFLFEYFSETQRNKGNFPGRFSGRQFSNSRSEMNVSTLELGDSALYLCASSLEWAGPGTEAFFGQGTRLTVV.

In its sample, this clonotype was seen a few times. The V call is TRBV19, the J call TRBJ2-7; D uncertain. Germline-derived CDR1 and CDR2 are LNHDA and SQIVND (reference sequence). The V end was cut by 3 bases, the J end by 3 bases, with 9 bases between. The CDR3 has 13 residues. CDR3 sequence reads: CASSMAPSYEQYF. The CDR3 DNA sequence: TGTGCCAGTAGTATGGCCCCAAGCTACGAGCAGTACTTC.

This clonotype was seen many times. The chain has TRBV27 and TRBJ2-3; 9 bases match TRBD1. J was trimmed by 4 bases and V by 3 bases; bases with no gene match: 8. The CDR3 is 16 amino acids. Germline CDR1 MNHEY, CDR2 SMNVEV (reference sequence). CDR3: CASSFDGQGIADTQYF. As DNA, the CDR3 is TGTGCCAGCAGTTTTGATGGACAGGGGATCGCAGATACGCAGTATTTT.

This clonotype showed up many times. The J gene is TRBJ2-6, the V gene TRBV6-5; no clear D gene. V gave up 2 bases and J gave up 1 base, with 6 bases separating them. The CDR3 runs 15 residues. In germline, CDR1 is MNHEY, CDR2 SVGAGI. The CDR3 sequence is CASSYRGSGANVLTF. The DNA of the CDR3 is TGTGCCAGCAGTTACCGTGGTTCTGGGGCCAACGTCCTGACTTTC.

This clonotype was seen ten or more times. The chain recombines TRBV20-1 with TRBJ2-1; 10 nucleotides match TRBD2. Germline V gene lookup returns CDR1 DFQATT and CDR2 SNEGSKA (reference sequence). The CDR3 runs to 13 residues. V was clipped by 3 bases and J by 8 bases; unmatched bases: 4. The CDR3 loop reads CSARGLAIYEQFF. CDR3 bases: TGCAGTGCTAGGGGACTAGCGATCTATGAGCAGTTCTTC.

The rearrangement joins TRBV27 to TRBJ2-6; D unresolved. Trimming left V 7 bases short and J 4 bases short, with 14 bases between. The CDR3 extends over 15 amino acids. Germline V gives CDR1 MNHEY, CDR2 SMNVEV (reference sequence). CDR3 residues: CASTIHGSGANVLTF. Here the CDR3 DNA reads TGTGCCAGCACCATCCATGGGTCCGGGGCCAACGTCCTGACTTTC.

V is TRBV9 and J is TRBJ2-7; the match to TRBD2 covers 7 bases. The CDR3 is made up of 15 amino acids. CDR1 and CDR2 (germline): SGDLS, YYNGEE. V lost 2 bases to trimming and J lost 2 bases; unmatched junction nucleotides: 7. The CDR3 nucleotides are TGTGCCAGCAGCGTTTGGGAGGGCCGTCCCTACGAGCAGTACTTC. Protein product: CASSVWEGRPYEQYF.

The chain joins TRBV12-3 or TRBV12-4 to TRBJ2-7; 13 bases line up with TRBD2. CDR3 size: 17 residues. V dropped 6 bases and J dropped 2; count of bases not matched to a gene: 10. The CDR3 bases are TGTGCCAGCAGCTGGACTAGCGGGAGACTGGGCCCCTACGAGCAGTACTTC. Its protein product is CASSWTSGRLGPYEQYF.

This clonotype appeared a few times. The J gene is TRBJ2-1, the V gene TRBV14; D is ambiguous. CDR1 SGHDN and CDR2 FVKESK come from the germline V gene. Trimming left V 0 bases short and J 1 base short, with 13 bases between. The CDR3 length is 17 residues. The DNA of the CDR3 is TGTGCCAGCAGCCAAGATCGGGCAGGCAAATCCTACAATGAGCAGTTCTTC. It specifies CASSQDRAGKSYNEQFF.

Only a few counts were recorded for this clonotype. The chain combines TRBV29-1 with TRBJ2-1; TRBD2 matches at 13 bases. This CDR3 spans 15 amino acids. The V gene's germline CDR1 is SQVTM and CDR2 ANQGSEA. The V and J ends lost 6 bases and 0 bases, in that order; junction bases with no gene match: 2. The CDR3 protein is CSVGTSGVSYNEQFF. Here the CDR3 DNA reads TGCAGCGTGGGGACTAGCGGGGTCTCCTACAATGAGCAGTTCTTC.

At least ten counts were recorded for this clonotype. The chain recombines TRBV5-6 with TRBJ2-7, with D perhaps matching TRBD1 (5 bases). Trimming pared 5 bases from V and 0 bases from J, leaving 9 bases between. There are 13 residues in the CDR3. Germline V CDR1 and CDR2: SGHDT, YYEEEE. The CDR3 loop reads CASSQGPSYEQYV. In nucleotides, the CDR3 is TGTGCCAGCAGTCAGGGTCCCTCCTACGAGCAGTACGTC.

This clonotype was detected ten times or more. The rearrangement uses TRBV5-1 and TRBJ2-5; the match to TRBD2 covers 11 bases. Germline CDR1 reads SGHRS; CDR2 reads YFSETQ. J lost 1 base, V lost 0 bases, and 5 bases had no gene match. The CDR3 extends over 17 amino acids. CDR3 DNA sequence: TGCGCCAGCAGCTTGGCGGAGACTAGCGGGATCCAAGAGACCCAGTACTTC. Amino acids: CASSLAETSGIQETQYF.

CDR3 region: CASSLGPSTDTQYF. In DNA form, the CDR3 reads TGTGCCAGCAGTTTAGGCCCTAGCACAGATACGCAGTATTTT. The chain carries TRBV12-3 or TRBV12-4 and TRBJ2-3; D is ambiguous. V dropped 1 base and J dropped 0 bases, with 5 bases sitting between them. The CDR3 spans 14 residues.